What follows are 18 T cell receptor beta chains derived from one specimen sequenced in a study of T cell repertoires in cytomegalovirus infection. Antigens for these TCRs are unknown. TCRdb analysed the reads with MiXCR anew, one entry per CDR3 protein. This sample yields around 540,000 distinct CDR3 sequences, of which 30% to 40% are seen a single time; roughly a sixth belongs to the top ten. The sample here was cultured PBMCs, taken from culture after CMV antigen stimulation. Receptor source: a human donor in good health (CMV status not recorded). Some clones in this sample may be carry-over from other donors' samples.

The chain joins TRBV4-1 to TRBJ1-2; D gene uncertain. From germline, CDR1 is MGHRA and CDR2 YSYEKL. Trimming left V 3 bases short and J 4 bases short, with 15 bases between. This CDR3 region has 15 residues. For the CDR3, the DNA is TGCGCCAGCAGCCAGATGAATGGGGTTGGCTATGGCTACACCTTC. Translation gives CASSQMNGVGYGYTF.

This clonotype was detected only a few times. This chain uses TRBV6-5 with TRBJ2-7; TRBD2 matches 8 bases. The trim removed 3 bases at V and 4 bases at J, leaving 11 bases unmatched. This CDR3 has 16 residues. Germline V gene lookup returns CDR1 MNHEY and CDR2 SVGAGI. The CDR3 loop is CASSYTRGGAPYEQYF. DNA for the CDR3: TGTGCCAGCAGTTATACCCGGGGGGGCGCCCCTTACGAGCAGTACTTC.

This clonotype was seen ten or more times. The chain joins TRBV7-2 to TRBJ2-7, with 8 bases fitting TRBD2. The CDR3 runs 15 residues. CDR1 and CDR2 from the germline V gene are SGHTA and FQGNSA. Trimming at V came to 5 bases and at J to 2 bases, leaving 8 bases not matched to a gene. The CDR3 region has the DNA TGTGCCAGCAGCCTCATGGGGACTAGAGCCTACGAGCAGTACTTC. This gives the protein CASSLMGTRAYEQYF. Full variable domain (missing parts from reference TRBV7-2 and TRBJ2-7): GAGVSQSPSNKVTEKGKDVELRCDPISGHTALYWYRQSLGQGLEFLIYFQGNSAPDKSGLPSDRFSAERTGGSVSTLTIQRTQQEDSAVYLCASSLMGTRAYEQYFGPGTRLTVT.

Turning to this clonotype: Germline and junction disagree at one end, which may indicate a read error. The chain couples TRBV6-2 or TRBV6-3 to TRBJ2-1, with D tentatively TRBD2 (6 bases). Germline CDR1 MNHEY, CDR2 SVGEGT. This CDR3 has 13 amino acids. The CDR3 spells CASSSGTPNERFF. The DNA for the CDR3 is TGTGCCAGCAGCTCAGGGACTCCCAATGAGCGGTTCTTC.

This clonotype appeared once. Written as DNA, the CDR3 is TGTGCCAGCAGCCCGGGGCGGGGTACGCAGTATTTT. The encoded protein is CASSPGRGTQYF. The genes are TRBV11-2 and TRBJ2-3, with TRBD2 as a possible D gene (6 bases). The CDR3 spans 12 residues. Germline CDR1 reads SGHAT; CDR2 reads FQNNGV. V was pared by 5 bases and J by 8 bases, with 11 bases between.

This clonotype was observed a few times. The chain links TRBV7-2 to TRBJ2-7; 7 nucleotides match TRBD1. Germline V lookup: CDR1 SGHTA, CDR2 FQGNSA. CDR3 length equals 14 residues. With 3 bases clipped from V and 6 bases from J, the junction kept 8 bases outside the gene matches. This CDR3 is CASSFNRQGGEQYF. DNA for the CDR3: TGTGCCAGCAGCTTTAACCGACAGGGTGGCGAGCAGTACTTC.

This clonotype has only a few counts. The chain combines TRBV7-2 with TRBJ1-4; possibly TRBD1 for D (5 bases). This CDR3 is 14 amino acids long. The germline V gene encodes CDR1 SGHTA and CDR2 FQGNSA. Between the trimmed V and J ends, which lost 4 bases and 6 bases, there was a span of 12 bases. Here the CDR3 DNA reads TGTGCCAGCAGCTCCGGGGGATGGGATGAAAAACTGTTTTTT. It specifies CASSSGGWDEKLFF. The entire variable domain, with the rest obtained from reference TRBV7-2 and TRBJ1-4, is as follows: GAGVSQSPSNKVTEKGKDVELRCDPISGHTALYWYRQSLGQGLEFLIYFQGNSAPDKSGLPSDRFSAERTGGSVSTLTIQRTQQEDSAVYLCASSSGGWDEKLFFGSGTQLSVL.

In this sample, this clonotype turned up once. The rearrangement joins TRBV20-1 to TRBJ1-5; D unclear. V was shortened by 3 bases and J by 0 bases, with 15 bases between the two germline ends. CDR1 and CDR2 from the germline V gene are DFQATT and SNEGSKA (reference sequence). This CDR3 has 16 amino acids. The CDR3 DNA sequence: TGCAGTGCTAGCGCCAGCGGATCTTATAGCAATCAGCCCCAGCATTTT. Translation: CSASASGSYSNQPQHF.

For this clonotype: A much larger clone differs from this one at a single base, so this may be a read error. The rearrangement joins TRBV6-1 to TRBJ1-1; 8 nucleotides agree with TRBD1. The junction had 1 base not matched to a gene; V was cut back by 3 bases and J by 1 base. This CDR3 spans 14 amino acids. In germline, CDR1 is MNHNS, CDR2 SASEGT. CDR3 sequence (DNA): TGTGCCAGCAGTGACCAGGGGGCGAACACTGAAGCTTTCTTT. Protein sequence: CASSDQGANTEAFF.

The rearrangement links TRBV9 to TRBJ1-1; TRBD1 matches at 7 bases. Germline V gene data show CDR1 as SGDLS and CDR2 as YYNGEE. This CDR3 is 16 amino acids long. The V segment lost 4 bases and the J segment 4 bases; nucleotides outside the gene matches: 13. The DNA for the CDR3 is TGTGCCAGCAGCCCCCAGGGGGGGGCTACGCGCACTGAAGCTTTCTTT. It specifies CASSPQGGATRTEAFF.

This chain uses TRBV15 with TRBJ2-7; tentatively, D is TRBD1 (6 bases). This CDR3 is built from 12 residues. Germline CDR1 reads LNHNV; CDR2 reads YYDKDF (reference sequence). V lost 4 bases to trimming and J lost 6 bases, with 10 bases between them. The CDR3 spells CATSTNRAEQYV. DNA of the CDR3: TGTGCCACCAGCACCAACAGGGCCGAGCAGTACGTC.

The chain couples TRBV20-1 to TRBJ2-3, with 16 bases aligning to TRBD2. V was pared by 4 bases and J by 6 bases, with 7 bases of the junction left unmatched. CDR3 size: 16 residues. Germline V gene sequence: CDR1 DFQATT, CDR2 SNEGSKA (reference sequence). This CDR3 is CSATGTSGRARDTQYF. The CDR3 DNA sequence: TGCAGTGCTACAGGGACTAGCGGGAGGGCGCGGGATACGCAGTATTTT.

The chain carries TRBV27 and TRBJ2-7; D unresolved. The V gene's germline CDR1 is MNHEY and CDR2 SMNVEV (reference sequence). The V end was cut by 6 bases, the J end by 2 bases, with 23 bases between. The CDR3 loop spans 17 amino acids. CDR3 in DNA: TGTGCCAGCAGCCCCGAGGCTTACTCTCTCCCGCCCTACGAGCAGTACTTC. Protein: CASSPEAYSLPPYEQYF.

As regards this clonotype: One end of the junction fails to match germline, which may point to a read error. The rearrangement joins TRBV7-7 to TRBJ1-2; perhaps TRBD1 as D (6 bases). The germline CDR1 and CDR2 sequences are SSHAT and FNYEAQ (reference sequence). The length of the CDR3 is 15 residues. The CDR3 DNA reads TGTGCTAGCAGCCGAGAGGGGGGGGGAAGCTATGGCTACACCTTC. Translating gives CASSREGGGSYGYTF.

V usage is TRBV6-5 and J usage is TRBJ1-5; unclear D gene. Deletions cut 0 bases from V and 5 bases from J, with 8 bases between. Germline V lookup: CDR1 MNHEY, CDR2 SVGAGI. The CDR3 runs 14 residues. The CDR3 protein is CASSYSSGYQPQHF. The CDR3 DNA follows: TGTGCCAGCAGTTACTCGAGCGGGTATCAGCCCCAGCATTTT.

CDR3 amino acids: CASSAQGPETQYF. CDR3 in DNA: TGTGCCAGTAGTGCCCAGGGACCGGAGACCCAGTACTTC. The chain is built from TRBV19 and TRBJ2-5; TRBD1 or TRBD2 may be the D gene (5 bases each). Trimming left V 5 bases short and J 5 bases short, with 12 bases between. This CDR3 contains 13 residues. Germline V gives CDR1 LNHDA, CDR2 SQIVND (reference sequence).

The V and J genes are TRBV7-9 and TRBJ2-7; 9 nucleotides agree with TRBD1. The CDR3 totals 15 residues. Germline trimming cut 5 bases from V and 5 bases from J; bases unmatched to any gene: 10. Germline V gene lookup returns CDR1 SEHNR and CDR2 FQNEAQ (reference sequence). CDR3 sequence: CASSHSGTGWHEQYF. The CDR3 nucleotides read TGTGCCAGCAGCCATTCCGGGACAGGGTGGCACGAGCAGTACTTC.

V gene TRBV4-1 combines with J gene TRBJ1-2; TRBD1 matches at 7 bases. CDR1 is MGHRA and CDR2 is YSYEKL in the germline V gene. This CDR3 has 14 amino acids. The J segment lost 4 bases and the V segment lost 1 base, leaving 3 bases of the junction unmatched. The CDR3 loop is CASSQVDRFYGYTF. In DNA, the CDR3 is TGCGCCAGCAGCCAAGTGGACAGGTTCTATGGCTACACCTTC.